This entry describes one TCR beta chain. Its specificity is unknown. Vbeta (60) and Jbeta (13) primers were used in the PCR. Repertoires were generated with immunoSEQ multiplex PCR, while TCRdb's copy carries only in-frame clones and drops some. The profile shows 95,000 to 100,000 clones, more than 70% of them singletons. These data come from a study of cytomegalovirus exposure and HLA in healthy donors. Study observations and caveats: In a later analysis, at a false discovery rate of 0.05, 16,951 TCR beta sequences matched HLA alleles. Analyses of presence and absence presupposed an approximately uniform sequencing depth across donors.

The sequenced material came from PBMCs. The clonotype comes from a female donor in good health and CMV-seronegative.

The CDR3 region is CASSVSAFETQYF. CDR3 DNA sequence: TGTGCCAGCAGCGTGAGCGCGTTTGAGACCCAGTACTTC. V and J are TRBV9 and TRBJ2-5; unclear D gene. V shed 2 bases and J shed 5 bases, with 10 bases lying between them. The germline V gene has CDR1 SGDLS and CDR2 YYNGEE. The CDR3 contains 13 residues.